These 18 T cell receptor beta chains came from one sample sequenced in a study of blood T cell repertoires in COVID-19. Libraries were prepared by immunoSEQ multiplex PCR; TCRdb keeps only in-frame clonotypes and omits some of them. The table has around 400,000 clones, under 85% seen once. The specimen was PBMCs or T cells enriched from blood (not recorded which). The receptors were sampled from a woman aged 45 to 65 who had recovered from COVID-19.

This clone was detected once. The V call is TRBV4-2, the J call TRBJ1-6, with D perhaps TRBD1 (5 bases). Per the germline V gene, CDR1 is LGHNA and CDR2 is YNFKEQ. Trimming took 4 bases from V and 5 from J, leaving 21 bases between them. The CDR3 is made up of 18 amino acids. The CDR3 loop reads CASSRRRQDDSNNSPLHF. For the CDR3, the DNA is TGTGCCAGCAGCCGAAGGCGGCAGGATGACAGTAATAATTCACCCCTCCACTTT.

V gene TRBV5-4 combines with J gene TRBJ1-3; D call uncertain. This CDR3 has 15 residues. V lost 4 bases, J lost 0 bases, and 11 bases lay in between. Per the germline V gene, CDR1 is SGHNT and CDR2 is YYREEE (reference sequence). This chain's CDR3 is CASSPPEGSGNTIYF. The CDR3 coding sequence is TGTGCCAGCAGCCCCCCCGAGGGCTCTGGAAACACCATATATTTT.

The rearrangement links TRBV18 to TRBJ2-1; 10 nucleotides line up with TRBD2. The CDR3 runs 15 residues. Germline CDR1 is KGHSH and CDR2 is LQKENI. J was trimmed by 6 bases and V by 5 bases; bases with no gene match: 7. The CDR3 loop is CASSTNSGGVNEQFF. For the CDR3, the DNA is TGTGCCAGCTCAACAAACAGCGGGGGGGTCAATGAGCAGTTCTTC.

The rearrangement joins TRBV7-9 to TRBJ2-1; 7 bases fit TRBD1. V gave up 1 base and J gave up 7 bases; unmatched junction bases: 10. The germline gives CDR1 SEHNR, CDR2 FQNEAQ (reference sequence). The CDR3 covers 16 residues. The CDR3 loop reads CASSLVARLQGNEQFF. As DNA, the CDR3 is TGTGCCAGCAGCTTAGTGGCAAGACTACAGGGGAATGAGCAGTTCTTC.

This clone appeared a single time. The J gene is TRBJ2-5, the V gene TRBV6-2 or TRBV6-3; 8 bases align to TRBD1. The CDR3 extends over 15 amino acids. Unmatched junction bases numbered 6, after V lost 2 bases and J lost 4 bases. The germline V gene has CDR1 MNHEY and CDR2 SVGEGT. The CDR3 sequence: CASSYPGTGGETQYF. Here the CDR3 DNA reads TGTGCCAGCAGTTACCCCGGGACAGGTGGAGAGACCCAGTACTTC.

The V gene is TRBV9, the J gene TRBJ1-1; perhaps TRBD1 as D (5 bases). The CDR3 totals 15 residues. Trimming took 5 bases from V and 1 from J, leaving 15 bases between them. The germline V gene has CDR1 SGDLS and CDR2 YYNGEE. The CDR3 loop is CASSTGPTSNTEAFF. CDR3 coding DNA: TGTGCCAGCAGTACAGGCCCCACCTCGAACACTGAAGCTTTCTTT. Drawing the rest from reference TRBV9 and TRBJ1-1, the complete variable domain is DSGVTQTPKHLITATGQRVTLRCSPRSGDLSVYWYQQSLDQGLQFLIQYYNGEERAKGNILERFSAQQFPDLHSELNLSSLELGDSALYFCASSTGPTSNTEAFFGQGTRLTVV.

The J gene is TRBJ2-7, the V gene TRBV21-1; TRBD1 was called by the table and not checked on the DNA. TRBV21-1 is a pseudogene segment. The CDR3 runs 14 residues. CDR3: CASSKDRQGGEQYF. For the CDR3, the DNA is TGTGCCAGCAGCAAAGACCGACAGGGGGGGGAGCAGTACTTC.

The chain recombines TRBV30 with TRBJ2-1, with D maybe TRBD2 (5 bases). The CDR3 is 13 amino acids. Germline CDR1 is GTSNPN and CDR2 is SVGIG (reference sequence). V lost 5 bases and J lost 7, with 15 bases in between. The CDR3 coding sequence is TGTGCCTGGGACCGGGGAGTGTTGAATGAGCAGTTCTTC. Its translation is CAWDRGVLNEQFF.

The rearrangement links TRBV3-1 (or the pseudogene TRBV3-2) to TRBJ2-1, with TRBD1 matching over 11 bases. CDR3 length: 17 amino acids. V was pared by 0 bases and J by 8 bases, with 9 bases of the junction left unmatched. The germline CDR1 and CDR2 sequences are LGHDT and YNNKEL (reference sequence). This CDR3 is CASSQDPGQGAIDEQFF. As DNA, the CDR3 is TGTGCCAGCAGCCAAGATCCTGGACAGGGGGCGATCGATGAGCAGTTCTTC.

The V call is TRBV3-1 (or the pseudogene TRBV3-2), the J call TRBJ2-7; D gene ambiguous. Trimming stripped 3 bases from V and 7 bases from J, with 7 bases between. This CDR3 contains 11 residues. Germline V gene lookup returns CDR1 LGHDT and CDR2 YNNKEL (reference sequence). DNA for the CDR3: TGTGCCAGCAGCCACAACTCAGAGCAGTACTTC. Translating it yields CASSHNSEQYF.

The genes are TRBV11-3 and TRBJ1-1; maybe TRBD1 (6 bases). The germline V gene encodes CDR1 SGHNT and CDR2 YENEEA. The length of the CDR3 is 13 residues. Trimming removed 7 bases at V and 6 bases at J, with 15 bases between. The CDR3 protein is CASTNTGYAEAFF. CDR3 bases: TGTGCCAGCACCAACACAGGGTACGCTGAAGCTTTCTTT.

The V call is TRBV3-1 (or the pseudogene TRBV3-2), the J call TRBJ1-2; maybe TRBD1 (5 bases). The length of the CDR3 is 14 residues. The V end lost 3 bases, the J end lost 4 bases, and 12 bases lay between the germline ends. Germline loops: CDR1 LGHDT, CDR2 YNNKEL (reference sequence). CDR3 amino acids: CASSHQIQGYGYTF. CDR3 DNA sequence: TGTGCCAGCAGCCACCAGATCCAGGGCTATGGCTACACCTTC.

V gene TRBV29-1 combines with J gene TRBJ1-1, with TRBD1 matching 8 bases. This CDR3 is built from 12 residues. Germline V gives CDR1 SQVTM, CDR2 ANQGSEA. Trimming took 7 bases from V and 5 from J; bases not matched to a gene: 6. The CDR3 protein is CSGNRGRTEAFF. Written as DNA, the CDR3 is TGCAGCGGTAACAGGGGGAGAACTGAAGCTTTCTTT.

The chain has TRBV19 and TRBJ1-4, with TRBD1 matching over 8 bases. The CDR3 is 15 amino acids. J lost 7 bases, V lost 5 bases, and 9 bases had no gene match. Germline assignment: CDR1 LNHDA and CDR2 SQIVND (reference sequence). The CDR3 DNA sequence: TGTGCCAGTAGTCCGCGGACAGGGAGGGTTGAAAAACTGTTTTTT. Protein sequence: CASSPRTGRVEKLFF.

In this sample, this clone turned up once. Here the CDR3 reads CASQILFGTGPYEQYF. Here the CDR3 DNA reads TGTGCCAGCCAGATCCTTTTTGGGACAGGGCCCTACGAGCAGTACTTC. The rearrangement joins TRBV27 to TRBJ2-7; 9 bases fit TRBD1. Germline-derived CDR1 and CDR2 are MNHEY and SMNVEV (reference sequence). The V and J ends lost 8 bases and 2 bases, in that order; junction bases with no gene match: 13. The CDR3 is 16 residues long.

V gene TRBV11-2 combines with J gene TRBJ2-1, with D perhaps TRBD2 (5 bases). V gave up 4 bases and J gave up 5 bases, with 18 bases separating them. The germline gives CDR1 SGHAT, CDR2 FQNNGV. The CDR3 sequence is 16 residues long. DNA for the CDR3: TGTGCCAGCAGCTCCCGAGGAGGCGCCCAGAACAATGAGCAGTTCTTC. It translates to CASSSRGGAQNNEQFF. Combining the CDR3 with reference TRBV11-2 and TRBJ2-1 gives the whole variable domain EAGVAQSPRYKIIEKRQSVAFWCNPISGHATLYWYQQILGQGPKLLIQFQNNGVVDDSQLPKDRFSAERLKGVDSTLKIQPAKLEDSAVYLCASSSRGGAQNNEQFFGPGTRLTVL.

This clone appeared a single time. The sample contains more than one DNA sequence encoding this CDR3. V gene TRBV30 combines with J gene TRBJ2-6; D is unresolved. V was trimmed by 4 bases and J by 0 bases, leaving 4 bases between them. Germline V gene data show CDR1 as GTSNPN and CDR2 as SVGIG (reference sequence). The CDR3 has 13 residues. CDR3 nucleotides: TGTGCCTGGACTACCTCTGGGGCCAACGTCCTGACTTTC. This encodes CAWTTSGANVLTF.

This chain joins TRBV7-3 and TRBJ1-2; TRBD1 matches at 7 bases. The CDR3 is 13 amino acids. Germline CDR1 is SGHTA and CDR2 is FQGTGA. Trimming cost V 6 bases and J 7 bases; bases outside gene matches: 8. Here the CDR3 DNA reads TGTGCCAGCAGTTCGACAGGGAATTTTGGCTACACCTTC. Protein: CASSSTGNFGYTF.